This T cell receptor (beta chain) originates from a study of blood T cell repertoires in COVID-19. About the research overall: Some COVID-19 samples were acute and others convalescent; all came from the United States, Italy and Spain. Sources were T cells, B-cell-depleted T cells, or PBMCs; the material itself was cDNA or gDNA.

Per the study methods: It was from reference gene primer amplification that nucleated cell counts were estimated. Repertoires were generated with immunoSEQ multiplex PCR, while TCRdb's copy carries only in-frame clones and drops some. V and J calls plus clone size are reproduced from that table; the DNA served to infer D and trimming. The sample lists more than 15,000 clones; around 89% were seen once. Per germline, CDR1 SGHAT and CDR2 FQNNGV. CDR3 length equals 13 residues. Trimming at V came to 3 bases and at J to 5 bases, leaving 0 bases not matched to a gene. Sequenced: peripheral blood. V gene TRBV11-2 combines with J gene TRBJ2-1, with TRBD1 matching 8 bases. This sequence was found in a woman aged 60 to 75 with active COVID-19. In DNA form, the CDR3 reads TGTGCCAGCAGCTTGGACAGGGACAATGAGCAGTTCTTC. This codes for CASSLDRDNEQFF.